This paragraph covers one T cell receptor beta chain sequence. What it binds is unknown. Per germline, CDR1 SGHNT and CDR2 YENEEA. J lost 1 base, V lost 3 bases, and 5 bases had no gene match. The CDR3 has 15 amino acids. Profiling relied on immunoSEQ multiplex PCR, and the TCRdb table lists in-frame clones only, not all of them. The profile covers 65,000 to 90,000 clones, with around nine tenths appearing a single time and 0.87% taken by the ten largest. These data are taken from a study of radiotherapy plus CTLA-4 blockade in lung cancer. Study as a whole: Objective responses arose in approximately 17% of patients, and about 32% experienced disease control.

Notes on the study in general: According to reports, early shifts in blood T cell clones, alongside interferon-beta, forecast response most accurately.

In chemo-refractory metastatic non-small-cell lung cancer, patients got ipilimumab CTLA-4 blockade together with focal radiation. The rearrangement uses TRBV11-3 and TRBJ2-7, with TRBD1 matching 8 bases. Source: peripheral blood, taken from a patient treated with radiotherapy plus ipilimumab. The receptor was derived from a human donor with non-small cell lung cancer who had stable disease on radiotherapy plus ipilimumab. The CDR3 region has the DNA TGTGCCAGCAGCTTTGGGACAGGTCCATCCTACGAGCAGTACTTC. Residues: CASSFGTGPSYEQYF.